This TCR beta chain was sequenced in a study of blood T cell repertoires in COVID-19. V lost 5 bases and J lost 9; bases outside the gene matches: 8. This CDR3 comprises 15 residues. The V gene's germline CDR1 is SGHTA and CDR2 FQGNSA. How the authors handled the data: Estimates of nucleated cell counts were drawn from the amplification of reference gene primers. Here immunoSEQ multiplex PCR was the method, and the copy in TCRdb shows in-frame clones only, minus some. The DNA was the basis for D and trimming; V, J and clone size are from that table. The sample records roughly 160,000 clones, approximately 77% being singletons. This clone was detected once.

The rearrangement links TRBV7-2 to TRBJ1-6; 9 nucleotides match TRBD1. The clonotype comes from a man aged 60 to 75 who had recovered from COVID-19. What was sequenced was PBMCs or T cells enriched from blood (not recorded which). CDR3: CASSPRQGVGSPLHF. CDR3 nucleotides: TGTGCCAGCAGCCCGCGACAGGGGGTTGGTTCACCCCTCCACTTT.